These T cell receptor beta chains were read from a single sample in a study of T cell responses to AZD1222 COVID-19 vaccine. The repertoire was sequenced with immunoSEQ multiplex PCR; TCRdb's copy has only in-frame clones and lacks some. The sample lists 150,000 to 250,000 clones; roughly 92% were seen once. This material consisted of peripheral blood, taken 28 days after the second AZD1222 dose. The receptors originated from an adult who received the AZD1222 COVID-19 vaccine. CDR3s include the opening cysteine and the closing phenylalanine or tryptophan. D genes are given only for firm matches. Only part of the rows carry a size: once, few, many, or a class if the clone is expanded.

CDR3 protein: CASRAGTGLKRKTQYF
CDR3 DNA: TGTGCCAGCAGAGCCGGGACAGGTTTAAAGAGAAAGACCCAGTACTTC
J gene: TRBJ2-5
clone size: -
V gene: TRBV2
D gene: TRBD1

CDR3 protein: CASSVPQAKAVLTF
CDR3 DNA: TGTGCCAGCAGTGTACCCCAGGCCAAGGCAGTCCTGACTTTC
J gene: TRBJ2-6
clone size: -
V gene: TRBV2
D gene: -

CDR3 protein: CASSLSRGPYGYTF
CDR3 DNA: TGTGCCAGCAGTTTGTCGAGGGGGCCCTATGGCTACACCTTC
J gene: TRBJ1-2
clone size: -
V gene: TRBV6-5
D gene: TRBD1

CDR3 protein: CASSLVLGETQYF
CDR3 DNA: TGTGCCAGCAGCTTGGTATTGGGGGAGACCCAGTACTTC
J gene: TRBJ2-5
clone size: -
V gene: TRBV5-4
D gene: -

CDR3 protein: CASGRDGNYEQYF
CDR3 DNA: TGCGCCAGCGGAAGGGACGGGAACTACGAGCAGTACTTC
J gene: TRBJ2-7
clone size: -
V gene: TRBV5-1
D gene: -

CDR3 protein: CASSLLAGVSYEQYF
CDR3 DNA: TGTGCCAGCAGTTTACTAGCGGGGGTTTCCTACGAGCAGTACTTC
J gene: TRBJ2-7
clone size: -
V gene: TRBV28
D gene: TRBD2

CDR3 protein: CASSWNPGQVSYNSPLHF
CDR3 DNA: TGCGCCAGCAGCTGGAATCCGGGACAGGTCTCCTATAATTCACCCCTCCACTTT
J gene: TRBJ1-6
clone size: -
V gene: TRBV5-1
D gene: TRBD1

CDR3 protein: CASSLRASIPDTQYF
CDR3 DNA: TGTGCCAGCAGCTTGAGGGCTAGTATCCCAGATACGCAGTATTTT
J gene: TRBJ2-3
clone size: -
V gene: TRBV7-2
D gene: -

CDR3 protein: CAISESEGRFRSYTF
CDR3 DNA: TGTGCCATCAGTGAGTCGGAGGGAAGATTTCGGAGCTACACCTTC
J gene: TRBJ1-2
clone size: -
V gene: TRBV10-3
D gene: -

CDR3 protein: CASSSPGPIYGYTF
CDR3 DNA: TGTGCCAGCAGTTCGCCGGGACCGATCTATGGCTACACCTTC
J gene: TRBJ1-2
clone size: -
V gene: TRBV6-2/TRBV6-3
D gene: -

CDR3 protein: CASSLPDRDGYGYTF
CDR3 DNA: TGTGCCAGCAGCTTACCCGACAGGGACGGCTATGGCTACACCTTC
J gene: TRBJ1-2
clone size: -
V gene: TRBV11-2
D gene: TRBD1

CDR3 protein: CASSWDRGGTEAFF
CDR3 DNA: TGTGCCAGCAGTTGGGACAGGGGGGGTACTGAAGCTTTCTTT
J gene: TRBJ1-1
clone size: -
V gene: TRBV27
D gene: TRBD1

CDR3 protein: CASSPVGQDTQYF
CDR3 DNA: TGTGCCAGCAGCCCTGTGGGGCAAGATACGCAGTATTTT
J gene: TRBJ2-3
clone size: -
V gene: TRBV5-5
D gene: -

CDR3 protein: CASKTGGVTEAFF
CDR3 DNA: TGTGCCAGCAAGACAGGGGGCGTCACTGAAGCTTTCTTT
J gene: TRBJ1-1
clone size: -
V gene: TRBV12-3/TRBV12-4
D gene: TRBD1

CDR3 protein: CASSLGGRANYGYTF
CDR3 DNA: TGTGCCAGCAGCTTAGGGGGCAGGGCTAACTATGGCTACACCTTC
J gene: TRBJ1-2
clone size: -
V gene: TRBV13
D gene: -

CDR3 protein: CSVSRGSSYEQYF
CDR3 DNA: TGCAGCGTTTCCCGGGGTAGCTCCTACGAGCAGTACTTC
J gene: TRBJ2-7
clone size: once
V gene: TRBV29-1
D gene: -

CDR3 protein: CSLDSTYNEQFF
CDR3 DNA: TGCAGCCTTGACAGTACCTACAATGAGCAGTTCTTC
J gene: TRBJ2-1
clone size: -
V gene: TRBV29-1
D gene: -

CDR3 protein: CASSQGVGVKNIQYF
CDR3 DNA: TGTGCCAGCAGCCAAGGTGTAGGGGTGAAAAACATTCAGTACTTC
J gene: TRBJ2-4
clone size: -
V gene: TRBV3-1/TRBV3-2
D gene: -

CDR3 protein: CASSDEGDSNQPQHF
CDR3 DNA: TGTGCCAGCAGTGACGAGGGGGATAGCAATCAGCCCCAGCATTTT
J gene: TRBJ1-5
clone size: -
V gene: TRBV2
D gene: -

CDR3 protein: CASSLRQGMNYGYTF
CDR3 DNA: TGTGCCAGCAGCTTGAGACAGGGTATGAACTATGGCTACACCTTC
J gene: TRBJ1-2
clone size: -
V gene: TRBV6-2/TRBV6-3
D gene: TRBD1

CDR3 protein: CASSFNPGPYEQYF
CDR3 DNA: TGTGCCAGCAGCTTCAATCCAGGGCCCTACGAGCAGTACTTC
J gene: TRBJ2-7
clone size: -
V gene: TRBV7-2
D gene: -

CDR3 protein: CASSLEVMGTEAFF
CDR3 DNA: TGTGCCAGCAGCTTAGAGGTGATGGGCACTGAAGCTTTCTTT
J gene: TRBJ1-1
clone size: -
V gene: TRBV7-9
D gene: -

CDR3 protein: CSVWPGQGSYEQYF
CDR3 DNA: TGCAGCGTTTGGCCGGGACAGGGATCCTACGAGCAGTACTTC
J gene: TRBJ2-7
clone size: -
V gene: TRBV29-1
D gene: TRBD1

CDR3 protein: CASSLGMNTEAFF
CDR3 DNA: TGTGCCAGCAGCCTGGGGATGAACACTGAAGCTTTCTTT
J gene: TRBJ1-1
clone size: once
V gene: TRBV14
D gene: -

CDR3 protein: CASSPEFSTDTQYF
CDR3 DNA: TGTGCCAGCAGCCCCGAATTCAGCACAGATACGCAGTATTTT
J gene: TRBJ2-3
clone size: -
V gene: TRBV7-2
D gene: -

CDR3 protein: CASSMIGQETKIAFF
CDR3 DNA: TGTGCCAGTAGTATGATAGGACAGGAAACGAAGATAGCTTTCTTT
J gene: TRBJ1-1
clone size: -
V gene: TRBV19
D gene: TRBD1

CDR3 protein: CASSLAGQSYEQYF
CDR3 DNA: TGTGCCAGCAGCTTAGCGGGACAGTCCTACGAGCAGTACTTC
J gene: TRBJ2-7
clone size: -
V gene: TRBV7-8
D gene: TRBD1

CDR3 protein: CASSPSSYNEQFF
CDR3 DNA: TGCGCCAGCAGCCCGAGCTCCTACAATGAGCAGTTCTTC
J gene: TRBJ2-1
clone size: -
V gene: TRBV4-3
D gene: -

CDR3 protein: CASRTSGGGNYGYTF
CDR3 DNA: TGTGCCAGCAGGACGTCGGGAGGGGGCAACTATGGCTACACCTTC
J gene: TRBJ1-2
clone size: -
V gene: TRBV6-5
D gene: TRBD1

CDR3 protein: CASSGTGGRGPISYNEQFF
CDR3 DNA: TGTGCCAGCAGTGGTACGGGGGGTCGGGGCCCGATATCCTACAATGAGCAGTTCTTC
J gene: TRBJ2-1
clone size: -
V gene: TRBV6-4
D gene: TRBD2

CDR3 protein: CASSQGDGGIGNTIYF
CDR3 DNA: TGTGCCAGCAGCCAAGGGGATGGGGGAATTGGGAACACCATATATTTT
J gene: TRBJ1-3
clone size: -
V gene: TRBV4-2
D gene: -